Listed here is a single T cell receptor (beta chain). The CDR3 totals 15 residues. Germline loops: CDR1 SGHRS, CDR2 YFSETQ. Trimming removed 0 bases from V and 7 bases from J, with 14 bases in between. The data originate from a study of blood T cell repertoires in COVID-19. Turning to the study itself: In each case, the material was cDNA or gDNA derived from T cells, B-cell-depleted T cells, or PBMCs.

Assay: immunoSEQ multiplex PCR; the TCRdb copy retains only in-frame clones and omits some. The table has several thousand clones, 90% seen once. Sequencing input: peripheral blood. V gene TRBV5-1 combines with J gene TRBJ2-1; D is perhaps TRBD1 (8 bases). The receptor's source is a man aged 55 to 70 with acute or convalescent COVID-19. The CDR3 bases are TGCGCCAGCAGCTTGGTTGGACAGGGAGGGAATGAGCAGTTCTTC. It translates to CASSLVGQGGNEQFF.